A single sample gave rise to the 14 T cell receptor beta chains below, sequenced in a study of shared clonotypes between healthy human individuals. It was CD45RO-negative cells, positively selected for CCR7, that made up naive CD8 cells, with terminally differentiated effector memory CD45RA+ cells excluded. Clones were read by immunoSEQ multiplex PCR, and TCRdb kept only the in-frame ones, dropping some. This table holds roughly 2,000,000 clones, over 85% found once. Sequencing was carried out using naive CD8+ T cells from PBMCs. These receptors all come from a young man in good health. Some clones in this sample may be carry-over from other donors' samples.

The CDR3: CASSLGQGRYNEQFF. The CDR3 region has the DNA TGCGCCAGCAGTCTGGGGCAGGGGAGGTACAATGAGCAGTTCTTC. The V gene is TRBV4-3, the J gene TRBJ2-1; D assignment may be TRBD1 or TRBD2 (6 bases each). Germline CDR1 reads LGHNA; CDR2 reads YSLEER. V gave up 6 bases and J gave up 4 bases, with 16 bases separating them. The CDR3 covers 15 residues.

V and J are TRBV5-1 and TRBJ2-7, with D possibly matching TRBD1 (6 bases). The CDR3 has 14 residues. Between the trimmed V and J ends, which lost 3 bases and 2 bases, there was a span of 12 bases. The germline CDR1 and CDR2 sequences are SGHRS and YFSETQ. The CDR3 DNA is TGCGCCAGCAGCTCGCCGGACAGTCCCTACGAGCAGTACTTC. The encoded protein is CASSSPDSPYEQYF.

The chain recombines TRBV10-3 with TRBJ2-3; TRBD2 matches at 9 bases. Germline CDR1 and CDR2: ENHRY and SYGVKD. After removal of 6 bases from V and 4 bases from J, the junction contained 2 bases not matched to a gene. The CDR3 covers 13 residues. CDR3 loop: CAISRTSADTQYF. The DNA for the CDR3 is TGTGCCATCAGCAGGACTAGCGCAGATACGCAGTATTTT.

The V call is TRBV6-5, the J call TRBJ2-7, with D possibly TRBD1 on 8 matching bases. Germline values: CDR1 MNHEY, CDR2 SVGAGI. The CDR3 length is 15 residues. Trimming cost V 8 bases and J 5 bases, with 22 bases left between them. The CDR3 here is CASGSSNRGRDEQYF. As DNA, the CDR3 is TGTGCCAGCGGTTCTTCTAACAGGGGGAGGGACGAGCAGTACTTC.

V and J are TRBV5-1 and TRBJ2-5, with 10 nucleotides matching TRBD1. This CDR3 region has 15 residues. With V trimmed by 4 bases and J by 5 bases, 8 bases remained unmatched. Germline V gives CDR1 SGHRS, CDR2 YFSETQ. As DNA, the CDR3 is TGCGCCAGCAGCAAACGGACAGGGGGACCGGAGACCCAGTACTTC. Protein product: CASSKRTGGPETQYF.

This chain's CDR3 is CASSPQGKSMREKLFF. CDR3 nucleotides: TGTGCCAGCAGCCCGCAGGGAAAGTCAATGCGTGAAAAACTGTTTTTT. The chain employs TRBV5-8 and TRBJ1-4, with TRBD1 as a possible D gene (5 bases). The CDR3 is 16 amino acids. Germline V CDR1 and CDR2: SGHTS, YDEGEE. V lost 4 bases and J 7 bases, leaving 20 bases between the germline ends.

This clone has a single count. V usage is TRBV4-1 and J usage is TRBJ1-1; D call uncertain. Trimming took 1 base from V and 7 from J, leaving 22 bases between them. CDR1 is MGHRA and CDR2 is YSYEKL in the germline V gene. The CDR3 runs 17 residues. The CDR3 sequence is CASSQVSRPAAANEAFF. The CDR3 nucleotides read TGCGCCAGCAGCCAAGTATCGCGTCCAGCAGCAGCGAATGAAGCTTTCTTT.

The chain recombines TRBV11-2 with TRBJ1-1, with D perhaps matching TRBD1 (6 bases). The CDR3 contains 14 residues. Germline lookup yields CDR1 SGHAT and CDR2 FQNNGV. The V end lost 3 bases, the J end lost 1 base, and 9 bases lay between the germline ends. CDR3 in DNA: TGTGCCAGCAGCTTCGGGACAAGGAACACTGAAGCTTTCTTT. The encoded protein is CASSFGTRNTEAFF.

This clone was seen a few times. V and J are TRBV11-2 and TRBJ2-2, with unresolved D. Germline V gives CDR1 SGHAT, CDR2 FQNNGV. The CDR3 consists of 12 residues. The germline V and J ends were trimmed by 10 bases and 6 bases, with 12 bases remaining between them. The CDR3 coding sequence is TGTGCCACCGACTGGGCCGCCGGGGAGCTGTTTTTT. Translating gives CATDWAAGELFF.

Of note for this clone: Other DNA sequences from this sample encode an identical CDR3 as well. This sequence joins TRBV5-1 and TRBJ2-3, with 10 positions matching TRBD1. V shed 3 bases and J 4 bases; nucleotides not matched to a gene: 2. This CDR3 region has 14 residues. The germline CDR1 and CDR2 sequences are SGHRS and YFSETQ. This CDR3 reads CASSSGQGADTQYF. In DNA form, the CDR3 reads TGCGCCAGCAGCTCAGGACAGGGGGCAGATACGCAGTATTTT. The full variable domain, its missing parts supplied by reference TRBV5-1 and TRBJ2-3, is KAGVTQTPRYLIKTRGQQVTLSCSPISGHRSVSWYQQTPGQGLQFLFEYFSETQRNKGNFPGRFSGRQFSNSRSEMNVSTLELGDSALYLCASSSGQGADTQYFGPGTRLTVL.

The gene calls are TRBV9 and TRBJ1-5, with 7 bases that match TRBD1. V lost 4 bases to trimming and J lost 7 bases; unmatched junction nucleotides: 5. This CDR3 spans 13 amino acids. Germline-derived CDR1 and CDR2 are SGDLS and YYNGEE. The DNA for the CDR3 is TGTGCCAGCAGCCCAGCACAGGGGCAGCCCCAGCATTTT. Protein sequence: CASSPAQGQPQHF.

This clone occurred a few times. Other DNA sequences of this sample code for an identical CDR3. The chain has TRBV7-9 and TRBJ2-7, with 9 bases identical to TRBD1. The J segment lost 6 bases and the V segment lost 5 bases, leaving 2 bases of the junction unmatched. Germline CDR1 is SEHNR and CDR2 is FQNEAQ (reference sequence). CDR3 length: 12 residues. CDR3 DNA sequence: TGTGCCAGCAGCCCGGACAGGGGCGAGCAGTACTTC. It translates to CASSPDRGEQYF.

The chain uses TRBV1 and TRBJ2-6; the table names TRBD2, a call not compared with the DNA. TRBV1 has pseudogene status. The CDR3 consists of 21 residues. CDR3 nucleotide sequence: TGCACCAGCAGCCAGATTCCCGGGGGGTGGGCGTTGGTTCCCGGGGCCAACGTCCTGACTTTC. Translated, it gives CTSSQIPGGWALVPGANVLTF.

With respect to this clone: This same CDR3 is encoded by further DNA sequences in the sample. The chain couples TRBV7-2 to TRBJ2-7; D is uncertain. V lost 5 bases and J 4 bases, leaving 6 bases between the germline ends. Germline V gives CDR1 SGHTA, CDR2 FQGNSA. The CDR3 is 11 residues long. CDR3 DNA: TGTGCCAGCAGCCCCGGGTACGAGCAGTACTTC. It specifies CASSPGYEQYF.